These T cell receptor beta chains were read from a single sample in a study of OX40 agonist ivuxolimab in advanced cancers. Using immunoSEQ multiplex PCR, the repertoire was profiled, and TCRdb retains in-frame clones only, with some absent. The sample yields approximately 100,000 clones, roughly 89% seen once. Sequenced here: CD4+ or CD8+ T cells sorted from blood, sampled in a trial of the OX40 agonist ivuxolimab. Every receptor here comes from an adult with an advanced solid tumor such as melanoma, head and neck, liver or kidney cancer. Both conserved end residues are part of each CDR3. The order of the fields is J gene, clone size, V gene, D gene, CDR3 DNA, CDR3 protein. A D gene is named only where the DNA matches it firmly. Where a row states a size, it is once, few, many or the class of an expanded clone; other rows omit it.

j_call: TRBJ2-1
clone_size: .
v_call: TRBV5-1
d_call: TRBD2
cdr3_nt: TGCGCCAGCAGCGGCGGGGGGGACTCCTACAATGAGCAGTTCTTC
cdr3_aa: CASSGGGDSYNEQFF

j_call: TRBJ1-1
clone_size: .
v_call: TRBV7-3
d_call: .
cdr3_nt: TGTGCCAGCAGCCGAAAAGGGGAGGGCCACACTGAAGCTTTCTTT
cdr3_aa: CASSRKGEGHTEAFF

j_call: TRBJ1-2
clone_size: .
v_call: TRBV28
d_call: .
cdr3_nt: TGTGCCAGCAGTTTAAGGGGGTCGCCCGGCACCTTC
cdr3_aa: CASSLRGSPGTF

j_call: TRBJ2-7
clone_size: .
v_call: TRBV7-2
d_call: .
cdr3_nt: TGTGCCAGCAGCTCACAGGGAGGATACGAGCAGTACTTC
cdr3_aa: CASSSQGGYEQYF

j_call: TRBJ1-5
clone_size: .
v_call: TRBV30
d_call: .
cdr3_nt: TGTGCCCTCGGAAATCAGCCCCAGCATTTT
cdr3_aa: CALGNQPQHF

j_call: TRBJ1-2
clone_size: .
v_call: TRBV7-8
d_call: TRBD1
cdr3_nt: TGTGCCAGCAGCCCGATGAGTTGGACAGGGAGGTTTTCTGGCTACACCTTC
cdr3_aa: CASSPMSWTGRFSGYTF

j_call: TRBJ1-2
clone_size: .
v_call: TRBV7-2
d_call: TRBD1
cdr3_nt: TGTGCCAGCAGCTTACAGGGACAGGGATATGGCTACACCTTC
cdr3_aa: CASSLQGQGYGYTF

j_call: TRBJ2-5
clone_size: once
v_call: TRBV7-9
d_call: TRBD2
cdr3_nt: TGTGCCAGCAGCCGACGGGGGGAAGAGACCCAGTACTTC
cdr3_aa: CASSRRGEETQYF

j_call: TRBJ1-6
clone_size: .
v_call: TRBV6-5
d_call: TRBD1
cdr3_nt: TGTGCCAGCAGTTCCGGACGGACAGGATCACCCCTCCACTTT
cdr3_aa: CASSSGRTGSPLHF

j_call: TRBJ2-7
clone_size: .
v_call: TRBV5-1
d_call: .
cdr3_nt: TGCGCCAGCAGTAGGGACATATCTTCCTACGAGCAGTACTTC
cdr3_aa: CASSRDISSYEQYF

j_call: TRBJ2-2
clone_size: .
v_call: TRBV29-1
d_call: TRBD1
cdr3_nt: TGCAGCGTGGGGGACAGTACGAACACCGGGGAGCTGTTTTTT
cdr3_aa: CSVGDSTNTGELFF